The 27 T cell receptor beta chains presented below share a single source sample, sequenced in a study of cytomegalovirus exposure and HLA in healthy donors. Sequencing used immunoSEQ multiplex PCR; TCRdb keeps in-frame clones, though not all of them. Of tens of thousands of clones in the sample, approximately 95% were seen once. The sequenced sample was PBMCs. Every receptor here comes from a woman younger than 45 in good health and CMV-seropositive.

This sequence joins TRBV7-9 and TRBJ1-1; D remains unclear. CDR3 length equals 14 residues. V lost 1 base, J lost 1 base, and 7 bases lay in between. The germline gives CDR1 SEHNR, CDR2 FQNEAQ (reference sequence). CDR3 loop: CASSLVNSNTEAFF. The CDR3 coding sequence is TGTGCCAGCAGCTTAGTGAACTCGAACACTGAAGCTTTCTTT.

The chain recombines TRBV15 with TRBJ2-7, with 13 bases that match TRBD2. Per the germline V gene, CDR1 is LNHNV and CDR2 is YYDKDF (reference sequence). CDR3 size: 17 residues. V was pared by 4 bases and J by 7 bases, with 13 bases of the junction left unmatched. The CDR3 loop reads CATSNEGLAGLRREQYF. CDR3 nucleotide sequence: TGTGCCACCAGCAACGAGGGACTAGCGGGACTAAGAAGGGAGCAGTACTTC.

This clone was detected once. This sequence joins TRBV19 and TRBJ2-1, with D uncertain. The V end was cut by 3 bases, the J end by 4 bases, with 7 bases between. The CDR3 length is 13 residues. Germline CDR1 is LNHDA and CDR2 is SQIVND (reference sequence). CDR3 nucleotide sequence: TGTGCCAGTAGTATTGCGGTTTACAATGAGCAGTTCTTC. This gives the protein CASSIAVYNEQFF.

J is TRBJ2-6 and V is TRBV27; D uncertain. Germline V CDR1 and CDR2: MNHEY, SMNVEV (reference sequence). The CDR3 loop spans 15 amino acids. Trimming removed 5 bases from V and 2 bases from J, with 10 bases in between. CDR3: CASSRALTGANVLTF. CDR3 DNA: TGTGCCAGCAGTCGAGCCCTCACTGGGGCCAACGTCCTGACTTTC.

In this sample, this clone turned up a few times. V gene TRBV29-1 combines with J gene TRBJ1-1, with D perhaps matching TRBD1 (5 bases). V lost 6 bases and J 5 bases, leaving 13 bases between the germline ends. The CDR3 runs to 12 residues. Looked up from germline, CDR1 is SQVTM and CDR2 is ANQGSEA. Here the CDR3 DNA reads TGCAGCGTCCTAAAGGGACTGACTGAAGCTTTCTTT. Its protein is CSVLKGLTEAFF.

The chain couples TRBV18 to TRBJ2-3; tentative D call: TRBD2 (6 bases). Trimming pared 2 bases from V and 0 bases from J, leaving 6 bases between. Germline CDR1 KGHSH, CDR2 LQKENI. The CDR3 totals 14 residues. The CDR3 loop reads CASSPGTSTDTQYF. Here the CDR3 DNA reads TGTGCCAGCTCACCAGGGACTAGCACAGATACGCAGTATTTT.

There are a few counts of this clone. In DNA form, the CDR3 reads TGTGCCAGCAGTGGTAGCCCTAGCGGAGCGAACACCGGGGAGCTGTTTTTT. This translates into CASSGSPSGANTGELFF. The rearrangement joins TRBV9 to TRBJ2-2, with TRBD2 matching 7 bases. V lost 5 bases to trimming and J lost 0 bases; unmatched junction nucleotides: 10. This CDR3 has 17 residues. Per germline, CDR1 SGDLS and CDR2 YYNGEE. The whole variable domain, remainder taken from reference TRBV9 and TRBJ2-2, is DSGVTQTPKHLITATGQRVTLRCSPRSGDLSVYWYQQSLDQGLQFLIQYYNGEERAKGNILERFSAQQFPDLHSELNLSSLELGDSALYFCASSGSPSGANTGELFFGEGSRLTVL.

V gene TRBV27 combines with J gene TRBJ2-1, with D perhaps matching TRBD2 (6 bases). Germline V CDR1 and CDR2: MNHEY, SMNVEV (reference sequence). The V and J ends lost 5 bases and 13 bases respectively, with 15 bases between them. CDR3 length: 12 residues. DNA of the CDR3: TGTGCCAGCAGTGCGGGAAGACAGTTACAGTTCTTC. It codes for CASSAGRQLQFF.

The chain carries TRBV19 and TRBJ2-7, with D unclear. Between the trimmed V and J ends, which lost 3 bases and 3 bases, there was a span of 15 bases. There are 15 residues in the CDR3. CDR1 and CDR2 (germline): LNHDA, SQIVND (reference sequence). Here the CDR3 DNA reads TGTGCCAGTAGTATCATGGGTTCGAGGAGCTACGAGCAGTACTTC. It specifies CASSIMGSRSYEQYF.

The V gene is TRBV27, the J gene TRBJ2-5; the D gene is possibly TRBD2 (5 bases). This CDR3 has 12 amino acids. Trimming cost V 8 bases and J 2 bases, with 9 bases left between them. Germline V gene data show CDR1 as MNHEY and CDR2 as SMNVEV (reference sequence). The CDR3 sequence: CASPGSQETQYF. The CDR3 bases are TGTGCCAGCCCGGGAAGTCAAGAGACCCAGTACTTC.

The chain employs TRBV7-3 and TRBJ2-3; D unresolved. CDR3 length: 13 residues. V was clipped by 6 bases and J by 4 bases, with 11 bases between them. CDR1 and CDR2 from the germline V gene are SGHTA and FQGTGA. CDR3: CASSPGSADTQYF. In nucleotides, the CDR3 is TGTGCCAGCAGTCCCGGGTCGGCAGATACGCAGTATTTT.

This sequence joins TRBV4-3 and TRBJ1-2; D may be TRBD1 (5 bases). CDR3 size: 14 residues. From germline, CDR1 is LGHNA and CDR2 YSLEER. Trimming took off 0 bases at V and 2 bases at J, with 7 bases between the two ends. The CDR3 reads CASSQETGNYGYTF. The CDR3 coding sequence is TGCGCCAGCAGCCAAGAAACAGGAAACTATGGCTACACCTTC.

V and J are TRBV5-4 and TRBJ2-2; 8 bases match TRBD1. From germline, CDR1 is SGHNT and CDR2 YYREEE (reference sequence). The CDR3 is 16 residues long. V was pared by 4 bases and J by 5 bases, with 10 bases of the junction left unmatched. CDR3 protein: CASSPAPQGGTGELFF. DNA of the CDR3: TGTGCCAGCAGCCCGGCCCCACAGGGGGGAACCGGGGAGCTGTTTTTT.

The chain joins TRBV6-5 to TRBJ1-2, with D uncertain. V was trimmed by 5 bases and J by 5 bases, leaving 12 bases between them. This CDR3 comprises 13 residues. Germline V CDR1 and CDR2: MNHEY, SVGAGI. CDR3 coding DNA: TGTGCCAGCAGTGATCGTAACAGATATGGCTACACCTTC. Its protein product is CASSDRNRYGYTF.

Only one count was recorded for this clone. V is TRBV4-3 and J is TRBJ1-2, with D hard to call. The germline V and J ends were trimmed by 1 base and 7 bases, with 16 bases remaining between them. This CDR3 spans 15 amino acids. Germline lookup yields CDR1 LGHNA and CDR2 YSLEER. This CDR3 reads CASSQAGSWGFGYTF. As DNA, the CDR3 is TGCGCCAGCAGCCAAGCGGGGTCATGGGGTTTTGGCTACACCTTC.

This chain connects TRBV5-1 to TRBJ1-1; possibly TRBD1 for D (5 bases). Looked up from germline, CDR1 is SGHRS and CDR2 is YFSETQ. CDR3 length: 14 amino acids. The V gene lost 1 base and the J gene lost 1 base, with 8 bases spanning the gap. CDR3 sequence: CASSLSGKNTEAFF. The CDR3 DNA is TGCGCCAGCAGCTTGTCAGGGAAGAACACTGAAGCTTTCTTT.

The chain has TRBV4-3 and TRBJ1-4; possibly TRBD1 for D (5 bases). This CDR3 spans 17 amino acids. V shed 1 base and J shed 6 bases, with 18 bases lying between them. Germline V gene sequence: CDR1 LGHNA, CDR2 YSLEER. The CDR3 sequence is CASSQVFGGGVDEKLFF. CDR3 coding DNA: TGCGCCAGCAGCCAAGTATTTGGTGGAGGGGTAGATGAAAAACTGTTTTTT.

V usage is TRBV27 and J usage is TRBJ2-3; tentatively, D is TRBD2 (5 bases). The CDR3 spans 14 residues. Germline V gene sequence: CDR1 MNHEY, CDR2 SMNVEV (reference sequence). Deletions cut 7 bases from V and 2 bases from J, with 13 bases between. This chain's CDR3 is CASTTGRDTDTQYF. The CDR3 nucleotides read TGTGCCAGCACCACCGGACGGGACACAGATACGCAGTATTTT.

The chain links TRBV7-2 to TRBJ1-3; no firm D call. The germline V gene has CDR1 SGHTA and CDR2 FQGNSA. The CDR3 sequence is 15 residues long. The V and J ends lost 0 bases and 0 bases respectively, with 6 bases between them. In DNA form, the CDR3 reads TGTGCCAGCAGCTTAGCTACCGGCTCTGGAAACACCATATATTTT. Its translation is CASSLATGSGNTIYF.

The chain carries TRBV10-2 and TRBJ2-7; D perhaps matches TRBD1 (6 bases). Germline V gene sequence: CDR1 WSHSY, CDR2 SAAADI. With 7 bases removed from V and 2 bases from J, the gap between germline ends came to 15 bases. The CDR3 sequence is 14 residues long. The DNA for the CDR3 is TGCGCCAGCACCCTGGCAGGGGCCACCTACGAGCAGTACTTC. Its protein product is CASTLAGATYEQYF.

The V gene is TRBV28, the J gene TRBJ1-5; D might be TRBD1 (5 bases). V was clipped by 3 bases and J by 6 bases, with 24 bases between them. The CDR3 length is 18 residues. Germline values: CDR1 MDHEN, CDR2 SYDVKM. The CDR3 DNA reads TGTGCCAGCAGTTTTGTCGCGGGGACCCCACTATTCCGTCAGCCCCAGCATTTT. Its translation: CASSFVAGTPLFRQPQHF.

The chain carries TRBV6-6 and TRBJ2-7; D is ambiguous. CDR1 is MNHNY, CDR2 SVGAGI, per germline (reference sequence). The ends were cut back, 0 bases at V and 7 bases at J, with 7 bases in the middle. The CDR3 length is 12 residues. In nucleotides, the CDR3 is TGTGCCAGCAGTTACTCCCCTGAGGAGCAGTACTTC. This gives the protein CASSYSPEEQYF.

This clone showed up just once. The rearrangement links TRBV5-4 to TRBJ2-7; 11 bases line up with TRBD1. The V and J ends lost 4 bases and 3 bases, in that order; junction bases with no gene match: 6. CDR1 and CDR2 (germline): SGHNT, YYREEE (reference sequence). This CDR3 comprises 15 residues. The CDR3 loop is CASSPGQGAYYEQYF. CDR3 nucleotide sequence: TGTGCCAGCAGCCCAGGACAGGGGGCATACTACGAGCAGTACTTC. Variable domain in full (rest from reference TRBV5-4 and TRBJ2-7): ETGVTQSPTHLIKTRGQQVTLRCSSQSGHNTVSWYQQALGQGPQFIFQYYREEENGRGNFPPRFSGLQFPNYSSELNVNALELDDSALYLCASSPGQGAYYEQYFGPGTRLTVT.

Here the CDR3 reads CASRGQVSSQNEQFF. In nucleotides, the CDR3 is TGTGCCAGCAGGGGTCAGGTATCATCGCAGAATGAGCAGTTCTTC. This chain uses TRBV25-1 with TRBJ2-1; D gene uncertain. Trimming took 6 bases from V and 7 from J, leaving 19 bases between them. The length of the CDR3 is 15 residues. In germline, CDR1 is MGHDK, CDR2 SYGVNS.

The V and J genes are TRBV11-2 and TRBJ2-3; 9 positions agree with TRBD1. CDR1 and CDR2 (germline): SGHAT, FQNNGV. This CDR3 contains 15 residues. J gave up 4 bases and V 3 bases, and 5 bases lay outside the gene matches. For the CDR3, the DNA is TGTGCCAGCAGCTTTACAGGGGGCAGGGCAGATACGCAGTATTTT. Protein sequence: CASSFTGGRADTQYF.

The chain links TRBV9 to TRBJ2-5, with 9 bases matching TRBD2. V dropped 3 bases and J dropped 5; count of bases not matched to a gene: 8. The CDR3 runs to 15 residues. Germline V gene sequence: CDR1 SGDLS, CDR2 YYNGEE. CDR3 nucleotide sequence: TGTGCCAGCAGCGCTGGACTAGCGAAGGGGGAGACCCAGTACTTC. Translation: CASSAGLAKGETQYF.

This rearrangement joins TRBV13 to TRBJ2-7, with D unresolved. The CDR3 length is 12 residues. V was cut by 6 bases and J by 3 bases, with 9 bases left in between. The germline gives CDR1 PRHDT, CDR2 FYEKMQ (reference sequence). Here the CDR3 DNA reads TGTGCCAGCAGTCGAGTCTTCTACGAGCAGTACTTC. It specifies CASSRVFYEQYF.